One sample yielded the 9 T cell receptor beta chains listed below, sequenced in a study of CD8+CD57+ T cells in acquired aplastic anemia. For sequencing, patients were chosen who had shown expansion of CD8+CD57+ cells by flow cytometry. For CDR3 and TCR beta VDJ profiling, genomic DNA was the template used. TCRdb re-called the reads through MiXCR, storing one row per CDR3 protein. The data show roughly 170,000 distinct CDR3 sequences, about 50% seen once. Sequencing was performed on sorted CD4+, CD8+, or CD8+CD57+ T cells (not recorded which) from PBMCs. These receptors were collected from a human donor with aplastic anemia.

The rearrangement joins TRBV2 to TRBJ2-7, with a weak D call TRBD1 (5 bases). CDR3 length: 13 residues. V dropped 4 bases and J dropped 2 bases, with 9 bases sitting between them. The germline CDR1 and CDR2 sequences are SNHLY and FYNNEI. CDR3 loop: CASSVGPTYEQYF. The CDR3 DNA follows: TGTGCCAGCAGTGTGGGGCCTACCTACGAGCAGTACTTC.

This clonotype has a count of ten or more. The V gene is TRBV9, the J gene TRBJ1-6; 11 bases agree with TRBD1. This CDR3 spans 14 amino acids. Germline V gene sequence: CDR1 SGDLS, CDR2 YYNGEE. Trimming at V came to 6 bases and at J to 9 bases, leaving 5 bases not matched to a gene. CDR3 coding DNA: TGTGCCAGCACCCCCGGGACAGGGGGTTCACCCCTCCACTTT. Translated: CASTPGTGGSPLHF.

The CDR3 DNA follows: TGTGCCAGCAGTGCGCTCTTAACGGGACTAGCGGGAGGTAAGGGGCAGTTCTTC. Its translation is CASSALLTGLAGGKGQFF. This sequence joins TRBV25-1 and TRBJ2-1, with 15 bases that match TRBD2. The germline gives CDR1 MGHDK, CDR2 SYGVNS. The CDR3 contains 18 residues. Trimming cost V 4 bases and J 12 bases; bases outside gene matches: 16.

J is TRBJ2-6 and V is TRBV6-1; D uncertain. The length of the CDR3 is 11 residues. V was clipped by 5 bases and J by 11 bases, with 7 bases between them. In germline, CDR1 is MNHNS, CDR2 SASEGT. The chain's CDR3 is CASSPGHVLTF. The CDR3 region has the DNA TGTGCCAGCAGTCCGGGTCACGTCCTGACTTTC.

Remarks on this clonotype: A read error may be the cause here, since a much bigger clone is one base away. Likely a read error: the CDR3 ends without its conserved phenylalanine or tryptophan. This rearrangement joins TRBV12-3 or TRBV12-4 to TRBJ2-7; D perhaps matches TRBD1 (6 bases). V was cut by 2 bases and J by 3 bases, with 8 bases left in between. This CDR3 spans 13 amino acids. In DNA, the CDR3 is TGTGCCAGCAGTTTAAGGGACAACTACGAGCAGTACCTC. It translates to CASSLRDNYEQYL.

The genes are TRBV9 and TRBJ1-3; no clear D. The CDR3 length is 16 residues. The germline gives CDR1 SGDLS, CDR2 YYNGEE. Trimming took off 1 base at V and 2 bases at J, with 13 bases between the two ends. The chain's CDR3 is CASSVISAPPGNTIYF. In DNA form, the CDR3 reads TGTGCCAGCAGCGTAATCTCTGCTCCCCCTGGAAACACCATATATTTT.

The chain's CDR3 is CASNQRGRSTDTQYF. The CDR3 nucleotides are TGTGCCAGCAATCAAAGGGGGAGATCCACAGATACGCAGTATTTT. The chain couples TRBV2 to TRBJ2-3, with TRBD1 as a possible D gene (6 bases). This CDR3 has 15 residues. Germline loops: CDR1 SNHLY, CDR2 FYNNEI. The V end was cut by 7 bases, the J end by 2 bases, with 16 bases between.

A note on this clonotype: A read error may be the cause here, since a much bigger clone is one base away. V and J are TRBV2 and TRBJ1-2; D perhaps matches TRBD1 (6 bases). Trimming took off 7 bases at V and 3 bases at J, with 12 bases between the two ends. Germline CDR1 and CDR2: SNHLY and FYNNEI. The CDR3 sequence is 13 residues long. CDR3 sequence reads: CASTPGGHYGYTF. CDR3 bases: TGTGCCAGCACCCCTGGGGGCCACTATGGCTACACCTTC.

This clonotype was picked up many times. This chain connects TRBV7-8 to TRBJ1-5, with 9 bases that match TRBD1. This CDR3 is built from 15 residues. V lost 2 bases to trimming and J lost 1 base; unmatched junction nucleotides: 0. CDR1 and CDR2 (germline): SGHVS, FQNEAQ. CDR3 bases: TGTGCCAGCAGCTTAACAGGGGGCAGCAATCAGCCCCAGCATTTT. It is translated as CASSLTGGSNQPQHF.